A single T cell receptor (beta chain) is shown here with its context. Antigen unknown. Before the COVID-19 pandemic, during about 2010-2018, CD4+ T cells were taken from unexposed donors. Isolation of CD4+ T cells took place after about 10 days in culture. As cell numbers allowed, unexposed-donor CD4+ T cells faced SARS-CoV-2 S/N and four cold-coronavirus spikes. PBMCs were plated at a few million per well in IL-2-containing medium. This sample was included in a study of CD4 T cells in relation to SARS-CoV-2 and coronaviruses. The V gene lost 3 bases and the J gene lost 1 base, with 14 bases spanning the gap. This CDR3 region has 16 residues. Germline V gives CDR1 LGHDT, CDR2 YNNKEL (reference sequence). Using immunoSEQ multiplex PCR, the repertoire was profiled, and TCRdb retains in-frame clones only, with some absent. Among over 15,000 clones, under 85% were seen once, and the ten largest hold roughly 30%.

The J gene is TRBJ2-3, the V gene TRBV3-1 (or the pseudogene TRBV3-2), with D uncertain. The receptor comes from a human donor in good health. Sequenced material: CD4+ T cells from PBMCs, cultured in vitro. CDR3 in amino acids: CASSQRALRGTDTQYF. The DNA for the CDR3 is TGTGCCAGCAGCCAGAGAGCCTTAAGGGGCACAGATACGCAGTATTTT.